This T cell receptor (beta chain) was obtained from a study of blood T cells in healthy people across ages. There are 14 residues in the CDR3. Regarding the study as a whole: Estimated diversity, derived from one million T cells, was regarded as an underestimate.

The donors, healthy Caucasians from Russia, were aged 6 to 90. A second PCR of about 7 to 12 cycles used a sample-barcoded 5' primer and a J-beta primer mix. TCRdb reanalysed the 5' RACE reads using MiXCR and keeps one entry per CDR3 protein. The repertoire consists of approximately 780,000 distinct CDR3 sequences, with roughly 25% occurring once and the leading ten covering 2.5% to 3.5%. With regard to this clonotype: Antigen specificity is unknown. A junction end diverges from the germline sequence, so it may reflect a read error.

This sample also appeared in a second study, on T cells of mothers and their children. From that paper: Over 8 million reads per mother and roughly 3 million per child were obtained. Related and unrelated pairs show TCR recombination output that thymic selection shapes similarly.

The gene calls are TRBV12-3 or TRBV12-4 and TRBJ2-4; D may match TRBD1 or TRBD2 (6 bases each). Sequencing input: blood. This TCR was sampled from a boy younger than 18 in good health. The CDR3: CASSPTGGKNIHYF. In nucleotides, the CDR3 is TGTGCCAGCAGTCCCACCGGGGGCAAAAACATTCACTACTTC.